The 21 T cell receptor beta chains listed next were all sequenced from one sample in a study of T cells in Graves' hyperthyroidism and ophthalmopathy. RNA transcripts served as the template for amplifying TCR beta CDR3 regions. The TCR CDR3 was amplified in a first-round RT-PCR using the HTBI primer set. TCRdb re-analysed the multiplex PCR reads in MiXCR, keeping a single row per CDR3 protein. The sample yields approximately 500,000 distinct CDR3 sequences, roughly 50% seen once. The sequenced sample consisted of peripheral blood or thyroid tissue (not recorded which). Receptors originate from a woman aged 18-35 years with Graves' hyperthyroidism.

The gene calls are TRBV3-1 and TRBJ1-2, with D possibly matching TRBD1 (5 bases). Trimming took 5 bases from V and 4 from J, leaving 14 bases between them. The CDR3 loop spans 14 amino acids. Germline loops: CDR1 LGHDT, CDR2 YNNKEL (reference sequence). CDR3 DNA: TGTGCCAGCAGCGGTCCCGGGGGGAGCTATGGCTACACCTTC. It yields the protein CASSGPGGSYGYTF. The full variable domain, its missing parts supplied by reference TRBV3-1 and TRBJ1-2, is DTAVSQTPKYLVTQMGNDKSIKCEQNLGHDTMYWYKQDSKKFLKIMFSYNNKELIINETVPNRFSPKSPDKAHLNLHINSLELGDSAVYFCASSGPGGSYGYTFGSGTRLTVV.

This clonotype was counted many times. The V and J genes are TRBV3-1 and TRBJ2-5; D is unclear. The CDR3 loop spans 16 amino acids. The germline V gene encodes CDR1 LGHDT and CDR2 YNNKEL (reference sequence). Trimming cost V 1 base and J 7 bases, with 19 bases left between them. CDR3 amino acids: CASSQAPGATPGTQYF. The CDR3 DNA sequence: TGTGCCAGCAGCCAAGCACCGGGCGCCACCCCGGGGACCCAGTACTTC.

Concerning this clonotype itself: A much larger clone lies one base from this, so it may be a read error. The V call is TRBV24-1, the J call TRBJ2-2, with D tentatively TRBD2 (5 bases). This CDR3 spans 13 amino acids. CDR1 and CDR2 from the germline V gene are KGHDR and SFDVKD. Here the CDR3 reads CATTGTGTGELLF. The DNA for the CDR3 is TGTGCCACCACAGGTACGGGCACCGGGGAGCTGCTTTTT.

There are many counts of this clonotype. This chain connects TRBV11-3 to TRBJ2-5; D gene unclear. The CDR3 spans 14 residues. Germline CDR1 reads SGHNT; CDR2 reads YENEEA. Trimming removed 2 bases at V and 4 bases at J, with 11 bases between. CDR3 loop: CASSLNRFGETQYF. CDR3 bases: TGTGCCAGCAGCTTAAATCGCTTCGGAGAGACCCAGTACTTC.

The V and J genes are TRBV29-1 and TRBJ2-5; 7 positions match TRBD2. The CDR3 contains 12 residues. Per germline, CDR1 SQVTM and CDR2 ANQGSEA. V gave up 3 bases and J gave up 4 bases; unmatched junction bases: 2. For the CDR3, the DNA is TGCAGCGTTGATTCGGGGGGAGAGACCCAGTACTTC. It translates to CSVDSGGETQYF.

The rearrangement joins TRBV9 to TRBJ2-7; possibly TRBD1 or TRBD2 for D (6 bases each). V lost 5 bases to trimming and J lost 12 bases, with 21 bases between them. The germline CDR1 and CDR2 sequences are SGDLS and YYNGEE. There are 13 residues in the CDR3. Here the CDR3 reads CASSLGAGGELYF. The CDR3 DNA reads TGTGCCAGCAGTTTGGGGGCCGGCGGGGAACTGTACTTC.

There are many counts of this clonotype. The V gene is TRBV12-3 or TRBV12-4, the J gene TRBJ1-1, with TRBD1 matching 8 bases. V lost 3 bases to trimming and J lost 5 bases; unmatched junction nucleotides: 11. The CDR3 is made up of 16 amino acids. The CDR3 region is CASSLARGLGRTEAFF. The CDR3 DNA is TGTGCCAGCAGTTTGGCCAGGGGGCTGGGAAGGACTGAAGCTTTCTTT.

Regarding this clonotype: Germline is not matched at one junction end, which may reflect a read error. The chain couples TRBV5-1 to TRBJ1-1, with D perhaps TRBD1 (5 bases). CDR3 size: 12 residues. Germline loops: CDR1 SGHRS, CDR2 YFSETQ. The CDR3 sequence: CASSQGATGAFF. The CDR3 DNA is TGCGCCAGCAGCCAAGGGGCCACTGGAGCTTTCTTT.

This clonotype was detected a few times. The CDR3 reads CSDGANTEAFF. In DNA form, the CDR3 reads TGCAGCGACGGGGCGAACACTGAAGCTTTCTTT. J is TRBJ1-1 and V is TRBV20-1; tentative D call: TRBD1 (5 bases). The CDR3 is made up of 11 amino acids. Germline V gene lookup returns CDR1 DFQATT and CDR2 SNEGSKA (reference sequence).

The rearrangement joins TRBV11-1 to TRBJ1-4; tentatively, D is TRBD1 (6 bases). The CDR3 loop spans 15 amino acids. From germline, CDR1 is SGHAT and CDR2 FQDESV (reference sequence). The germline V and J ends were trimmed by 7 bases and 3 bases, with 15 bases remaining between them. The CDR3 sequence is CASTWTAPANEKLFF. In nucleotides, the CDR3 is TGTGCCAGCACCTGGACAGCCCCGGCTAATGAAAAACTGTTTTTT.

This clonotype was seen at least ten times. The V call is TRBV11-3, the J call TRBJ2-5; D not certain. The CDR3 runs to 16 residues. Germline values: CDR1 SGHNT, CDR2 YENEEA. V lost 5 bases and J lost 5, with 21 bases in between. DNA for the CDR3: TGTGCCAGCAGCCCCAAGATGGCGGACGTAGGGGAGACCCAGTACTTC. This sequence encodes CASSPKMADVGETQYF.

This clonotype was seen more than once but under ten times. V is TRBV30 and J is TRBJ1-5, with D possibly TRBD1 on 5 matching bases. This CDR3 has 13 residues. Germline loops: CDR1 GTSNPN, CDR2 SVGIG (reference sequence). Deletions cut 4 bases from V and 3 bases from J, with 10 bases between. The CDR3 region is CAWNWGYNQPQHF. The CDR3 bases are TGTGCCTGGAATTGGGGGTACAATCAGCCCCAGCATTTT.

This clonotype was seen ten or more times. This sequence joins TRBV6-5 and TRBJ1-1; D is unclear. V shed 0 bases and J shed 0 bases, with 8 bases lying between them. CDR1 is MNHEY, CDR2 SVGAGI, per germline. The CDR3 extends over 15 amino acids. The DNA for the CDR3 is TGTGCCAGCAGTTACTCTACCAGCCTGAACACTGAAGCTTTCTTT. Translated: CASSYSTSLNTEAFF.

This clonotype was seen many times. The chain links TRBV5-1 to TRBJ2-7; 9 bases are shared with TRBD2. The J segment lost 4 bases and the V segment lost 1 base, leaving 6 bases of the junction unmatched. The germline V gene has CDR1 SGHRS and CDR2 YFSETQ. The CDR3 covers 15 residues. CDR3 region: CASSLLAGARYEQYF. The CDR3 nucleotides read TGCGCCAGCAGCTTGTTAGCGGGAGCTAGATACGAGCAGTACTTC.

This clonotype has at least ten counts. The chain joins TRBV2 to TRBJ1-4; D is unclear. This CDR3 region has 12 residues. V lost 7 bases and J 6 bases, leaving 9 bases between the germline ends. Germline-derived CDR1 and CDR2 are SNHLY and FYNNEI. The CDR3 coding sequence is TGTGCCAGCAAGATCGGGTATGAAAAACTGTTTTTT. This encodes CASKIGYEKLFF. Using reference TRBV2 and TRBJ1-4 for the parts outside the CDR3, the full variable domain is EPEVTQTPSHQVTQMGQEVILRCVPISNHLYFYWYRQILGQKVEFLVSFYNNEISEKSEIFDDQFSVERPDGSNFTLKIRSTKLEDSAMYFCASKIGYEKLFFGSGTQLSVL.

The rearrangement uses TRBV7-4 and TRBJ1-1; D not resolved. CDR1 and CDR2 from the germline V gene are SGHVT and SQSDAQ. There are 14 residues in the CDR3. Trimming pared 4 bases from V and 5 bases from J, leaving 14 bases between. Written as DNA, the CDR3 is TGTGCCAGCAGCTCACATACAAGTGGGACTGAAGCTTTCTTT. Translation gives CASSSHTSGTEAFF.

The chain carries TRBV24-1 and TRBJ2-3, with D tentatively TRBD2 (5 bases). Germline-derived CDR1 and CDR2 are KGHDR and SFDVKD. The CDR3 covers 13 residues. Trimming took 9 bases from V and 3 from J, leaving 12 bases between them. The CDR3 DNA reads as TGTGCCACCGGATGGGGAGTGACAGATACGCAGTATTTT. Encoded protein: CATGWGVTDTQYF.

This clonotype was observed at least ten times. The rearrangement uses TRBV7-2 and TRBJ1-2; D is possibly TRBD1 (6 bases). The CDR3 sequence is 14 residues long. Trimming took 1 base from V and 4 from J, leaving 10 bases between them. Germline lookup yields CDR1 SGHTA and CDR2 FQGNSA. The CDR3 reads CASSLVGGSYGYTF. The CDR3 DNA sequence: TGTGCCAGCAGCTTAGTAGGGGGTTCCTATGGCTACACCTTC.

This clonotype is categorized as medium-sized. This chain joins TRBV10-3 and TRBJ1-6; a possible D gene is TRBD1 (5 bases). Germline lookup yields CDR1 ENHRY and CDR2 SYGVKD. With 7 bases removed from V and 7 bases from J, the gap between germline ends came to 17 bases. The CDR3 is 15 amino acids. The CDR3 sequence is CAITEGTQENSPLHF. In DNA, the CDR3 is TGTGCCATCACCGAAGGGACCCAAGAAAATTCACCCCTCCACTTT.

The chain uses TRBV19 and TRBJ1-2, with D tentatively TRBD1 (5 bases). Between the trimmed V and J ends, which lost 5 bases and 4 bases, there was a span of 14 bases. There are 14 residues in the CDR3. Germline assignment: CDR1 LNHDA and CDR2 SQIVND (reference sequence). The CDR3 region has the DNA TGTGCCAGTAGTCCTACGACAGAGACCTATGGCTACACCTTC. It encodes CASSPTTETYGYTF.

The gene calls are TRBV6-6 and TRBJ1-4; D unresolved. The germline gives CDR1 MNHNY, CDR2 SVGAGI (reference sequence). Between the trimmed V and J ends, which lost 6 bases and 7 bases, there was a span of 15 bases. The CDR3 covers 14 residues. CDR3 protein: CASRGGQVAEKLFF. CDR3 DNA sequence: TGTGCCAGCAGAGGAGGGCAGGTGGCTGAAAAACTGTTTTTT.